Sequencing of this T cell receptor (beta chain) was carried out in a study of blood T cell repertoires in COVID-19. Overall study context: Sites across the United States, Italy and Spain contributed samples from acute and convalescent COVID-19. PBMCs, B-cell-depleted T cells, or T cells were the source of the cDNA or gDNA that made up the material.

Participants' reported clinical history set cohort assignment. In the original analysis: How many nucleated cells were present was estimated from reference gene primer amplification. The assay was immunoSEQ multiplex PCR, and TCRdb's table has in-frame clones only and misses some. The DNA was the basis for D and trimming; V, J and clone size are from that table. The sample comprises roughly 190,000 clones, 65% to 90% of which are singletons, and more than 4% rests with the top ten. The CDR3 sequence is 17 residues long. Trimming shortened V by 0 bases and J by 5 bases, and 17 bases separated the two germline ends. The germline V gene encodes CDR1 SGHNT and CDR2 YYREEE (reference sequence).

The receptor's source is a woman in her sixties with acute COVID-19. V and J are TRBV5-4 and TRBJ1-4; possible D gene TRBD1, 5 bases. Sequences were obtained from PBMCs or T cells enriched from blood (not recorded which). The CDR3 DNA sequence: TGTGCCAGCAGCTTGGAGAACGCAGGGTTTAGAAATGAAAAACTGTTTTTT. Amino acids: CASSLENAGFRNEKLFF.